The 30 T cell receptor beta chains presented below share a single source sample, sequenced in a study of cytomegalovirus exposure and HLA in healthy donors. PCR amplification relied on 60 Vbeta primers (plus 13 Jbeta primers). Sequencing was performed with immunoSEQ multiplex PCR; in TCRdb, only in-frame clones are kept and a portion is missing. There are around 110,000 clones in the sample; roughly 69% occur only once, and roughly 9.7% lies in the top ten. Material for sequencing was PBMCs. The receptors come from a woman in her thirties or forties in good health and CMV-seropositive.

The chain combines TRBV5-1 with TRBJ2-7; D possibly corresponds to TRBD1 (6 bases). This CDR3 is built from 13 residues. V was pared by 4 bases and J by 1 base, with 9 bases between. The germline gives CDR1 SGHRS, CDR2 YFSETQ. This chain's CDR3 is CASSGQSSYEQYF. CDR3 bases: TGCGCCAGCAGCGGACAGTCTTCCTACGAGCAGTACTTC. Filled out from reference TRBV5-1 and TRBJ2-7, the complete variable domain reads KAGVTQTPRYLIKTRGQQVTLSCSPISGHRSVSWYQQTPGQGLQFLFEYFSETQRNKGNFPGRFSGRQFSNSRSEMNVSTLELGDSALYLCASSGQSSYEQYFGPGTRLTVT.

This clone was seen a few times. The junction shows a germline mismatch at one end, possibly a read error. The CDR3 loop is CSVEGTGGEKLFF. Here the CDR3 DNA reads TGCAGCGTAGAAGGGACAGGGGGGGAAAAACTGTTTTTT. This chain uses TRBV29-1 with TRBJ1-4, with 11 bases matching TRBD1. The CDR3 extends over 13 amino acids. Germline loops: CDR1 SQVTM, CDR2 ANQGSEA. Looking up the rest from reference TRBV29-1 and TRBJ1-4 gives the full variable domain: SAVISQKPSRDICQRGTSLTIQCQVDSQVTMMFWYRQQPGQSLTLIATANQGSEATYESGFVIDKFPISRPNLTFSTLTVSNMSPEDSSIYLCSVEGTGGEKLFFGSGTQLSVL.

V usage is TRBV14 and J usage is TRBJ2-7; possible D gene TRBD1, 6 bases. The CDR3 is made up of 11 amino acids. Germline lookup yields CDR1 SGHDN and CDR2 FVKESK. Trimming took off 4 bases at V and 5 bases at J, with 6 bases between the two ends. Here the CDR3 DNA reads TGTGCCAGCAGCCCAGGGGACGAGCAGTACTTC. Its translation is CASSPGDEQYF.

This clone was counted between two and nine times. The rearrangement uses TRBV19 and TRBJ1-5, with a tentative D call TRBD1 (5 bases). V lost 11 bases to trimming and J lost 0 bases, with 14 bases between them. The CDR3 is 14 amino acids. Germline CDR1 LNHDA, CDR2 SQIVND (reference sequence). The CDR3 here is CAAGGIYSNQPQHF. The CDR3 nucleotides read TGTGCCGCGGGGGGGATTTATAGCAATCAGCCCCAGCATTTT.

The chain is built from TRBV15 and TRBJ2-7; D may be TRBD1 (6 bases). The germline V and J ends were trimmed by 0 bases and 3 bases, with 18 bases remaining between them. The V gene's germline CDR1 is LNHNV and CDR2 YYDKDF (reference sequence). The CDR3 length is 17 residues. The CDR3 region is CATSRDIGEGQLYEQYF. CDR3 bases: TGTGCCACCAGCAGAGATATTGGGGAAGGACAGCTCTACGAGCAGTACTTC.

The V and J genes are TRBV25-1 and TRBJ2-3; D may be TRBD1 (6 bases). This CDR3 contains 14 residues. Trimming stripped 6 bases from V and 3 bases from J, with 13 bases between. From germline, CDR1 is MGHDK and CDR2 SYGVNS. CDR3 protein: CASREAGVTDTQYF. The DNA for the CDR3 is TGTGCCAGCAGGGAGGCAGGGGTAACAGATACGCAGTATTTT.

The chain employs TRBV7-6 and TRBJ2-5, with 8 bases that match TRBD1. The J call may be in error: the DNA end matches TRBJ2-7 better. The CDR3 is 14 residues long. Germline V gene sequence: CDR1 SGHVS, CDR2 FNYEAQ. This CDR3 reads CASSLGQGRNEQYF. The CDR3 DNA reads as TGTGCCAGCAGCCTCGGACAGGGTCGTAACGAGCAGTACTTC.

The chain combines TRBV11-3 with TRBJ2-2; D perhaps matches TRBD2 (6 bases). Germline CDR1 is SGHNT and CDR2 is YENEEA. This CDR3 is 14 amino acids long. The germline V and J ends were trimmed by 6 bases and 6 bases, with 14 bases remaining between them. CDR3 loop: CASSTGLLAGELFF. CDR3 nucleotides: TGTGCCAGCAGTACGGGACTCCTGGCCGGGGAGCTGTTTTTT.

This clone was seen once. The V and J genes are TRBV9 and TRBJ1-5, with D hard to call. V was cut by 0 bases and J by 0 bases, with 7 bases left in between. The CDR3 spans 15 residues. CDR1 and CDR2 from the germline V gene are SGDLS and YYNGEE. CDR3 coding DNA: TGTGCCAGCAGCGTAGACGGAGATAGCAATCAGCCCCAGCATTTT. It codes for CASSVDGDSNQPQHF.

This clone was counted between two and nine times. CDR3 residues: CSVFLAGGHEQYF. The CDR3 coding sequence is TGCAGCGTTTTTTTAGCGGGAGGTCACGAGCAGTACTTC. The chain employs TRBV29-1 and TRBJ2-7, with TRBD2 identical over 10 bases. V shed 5 bases, J shed 5 bases, and the junction held 6 bases outside the gene matches. Germline lookup yields CDR1 SQVTM and CDR2 ANQGSEA. The CDR3 is 13 amino acids.

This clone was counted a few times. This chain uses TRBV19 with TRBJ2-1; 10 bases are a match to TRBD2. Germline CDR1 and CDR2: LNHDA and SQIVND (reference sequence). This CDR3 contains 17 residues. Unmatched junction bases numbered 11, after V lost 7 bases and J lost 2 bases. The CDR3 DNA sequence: TGTGCCAGTACCCAGTCCGAGGGGACTAGCGCCTACAATGAGCAGTTCTTC. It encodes CASTQSEGTSAYNEQFF.

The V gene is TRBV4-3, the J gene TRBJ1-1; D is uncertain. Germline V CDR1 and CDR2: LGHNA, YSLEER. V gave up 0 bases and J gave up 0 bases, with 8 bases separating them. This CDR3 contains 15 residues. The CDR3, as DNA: TGCGCCAGCAGCCAAGATAAGTCGGTGAACACTGAAGCTTTCTTT. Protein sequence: CASSQDKSVNTEAFF.

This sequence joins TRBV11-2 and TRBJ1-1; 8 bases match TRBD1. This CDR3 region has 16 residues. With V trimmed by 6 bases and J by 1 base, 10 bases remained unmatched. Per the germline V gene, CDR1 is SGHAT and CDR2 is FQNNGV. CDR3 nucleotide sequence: TGTGCCAGCAGTTCCCATCTTGGACAGGGGAACACTGAAGCTTTCTTT. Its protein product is CASSSHLGQGNTEAFF.

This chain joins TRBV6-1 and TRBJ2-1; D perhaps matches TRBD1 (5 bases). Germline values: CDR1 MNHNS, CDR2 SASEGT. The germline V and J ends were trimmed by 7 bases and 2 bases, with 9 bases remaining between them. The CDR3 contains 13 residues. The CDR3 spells CASMGPTYNEQFF. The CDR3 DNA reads TGTGCCAGCATGGGGCCCACCTACAATGAGCAGTTCTTC.

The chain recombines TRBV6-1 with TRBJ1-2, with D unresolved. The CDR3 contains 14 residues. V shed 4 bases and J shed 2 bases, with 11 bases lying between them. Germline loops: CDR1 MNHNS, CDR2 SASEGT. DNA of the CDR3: TGTGCCAGCAGTGCTCGGGGAACAAACTATGGCTACACCTTC. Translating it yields CASSARGTNYGYTF.

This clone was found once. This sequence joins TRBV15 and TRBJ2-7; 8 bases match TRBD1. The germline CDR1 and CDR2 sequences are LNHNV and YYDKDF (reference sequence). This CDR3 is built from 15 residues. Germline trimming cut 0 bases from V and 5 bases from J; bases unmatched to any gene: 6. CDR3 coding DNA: TGTGCCACCAGCAGAGACGGGACAGGACGTGACGAGCAGTACTTC. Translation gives CATSRDGTGRDEQYF.

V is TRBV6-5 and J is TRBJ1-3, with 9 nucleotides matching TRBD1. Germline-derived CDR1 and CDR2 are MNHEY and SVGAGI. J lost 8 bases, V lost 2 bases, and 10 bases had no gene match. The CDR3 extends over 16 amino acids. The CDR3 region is CASSYQEPDRGDTIYF. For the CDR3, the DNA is TGTGCCAGCAGTTACCAGGAACCTGACAGGGGGGACACCATATATTTT.

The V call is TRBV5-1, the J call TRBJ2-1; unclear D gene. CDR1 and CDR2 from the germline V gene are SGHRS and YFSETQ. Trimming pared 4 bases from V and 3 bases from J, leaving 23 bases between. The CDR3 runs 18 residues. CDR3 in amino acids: CASSLINVVRVSYNEQFF. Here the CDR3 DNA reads TGCGCCAGCAGCCTTATTAACGTCGTTCGGGTAAGCTACAATGAGCAGTTCTTC.

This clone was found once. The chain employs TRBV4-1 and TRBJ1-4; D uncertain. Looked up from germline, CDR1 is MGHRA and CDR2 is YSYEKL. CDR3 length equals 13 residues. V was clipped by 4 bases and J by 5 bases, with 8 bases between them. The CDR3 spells CASSLILNEKLFF. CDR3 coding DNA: TGCGCCAGCAGCCTGATACTAAATGAAAAACTGTTTTTT.

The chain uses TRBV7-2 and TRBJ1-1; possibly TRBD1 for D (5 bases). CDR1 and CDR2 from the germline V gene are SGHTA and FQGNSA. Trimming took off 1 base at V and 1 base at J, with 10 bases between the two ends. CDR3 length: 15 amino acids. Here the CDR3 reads CASSLGGGGNTEAFF. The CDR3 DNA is TGTGCCAGCAGCTTAGGTGGCGGGGGGAACACTGAAGCTTTCTTT.

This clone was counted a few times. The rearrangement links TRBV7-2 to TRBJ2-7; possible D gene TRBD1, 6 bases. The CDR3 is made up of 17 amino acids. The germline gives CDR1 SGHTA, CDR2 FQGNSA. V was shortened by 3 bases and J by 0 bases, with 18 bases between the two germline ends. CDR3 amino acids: CASSFGFLRDTSYEQYF. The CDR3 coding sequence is TGTGCCAGCAGCTTTGGGTTCTTACGGGACACCTCCTACGAGCAGTACTTC. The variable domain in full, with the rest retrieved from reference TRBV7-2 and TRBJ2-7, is GAGVSQSPSNKVTEKGKDVELRCDPISGHTALYWYRQSLGQGLEFLIYFQGNSAPDKSGLPSDRFSAERTGGSVSTLTIQRTQQEDSAVYLCASSFGFLRDTSYEQYFGPGTRLTVT.

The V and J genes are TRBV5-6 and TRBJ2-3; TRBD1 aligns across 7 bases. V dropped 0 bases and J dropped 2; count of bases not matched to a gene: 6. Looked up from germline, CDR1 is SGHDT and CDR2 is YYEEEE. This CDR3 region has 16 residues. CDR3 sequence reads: CASSLAGTANTDTQYF. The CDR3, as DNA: TGTGCCAGCAGCTTGGCCGGGACAGCTAACACAGATACGCAGTATTTT.

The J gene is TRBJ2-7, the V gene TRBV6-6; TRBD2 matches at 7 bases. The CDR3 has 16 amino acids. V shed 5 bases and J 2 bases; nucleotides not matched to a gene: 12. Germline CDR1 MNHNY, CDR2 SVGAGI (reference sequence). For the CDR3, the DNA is TGTGCCAGCAGTCTCACAAGTCCGGGACTAACCTACGAGCAGTACTTC. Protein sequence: CASSLTSPGLTYEQYF.

Here the CDR3 DNA reads TGTGCCAGCAGTTCCAGACAGGGTTCCTCCTACGAGCAGTACTTC. Translating it yields CASSSRQGSSYEQYF. The chain uses TRBV27 and TRBJ2-7; 7 nucleotides line up with TRBD1. Trimming removed 4 bases from V and 0 bases from J; junction bases left unmatched: 6. The CDR3 runs to 15 residues. Looked up from germline, CDR1 is MNHEY and CDR2 is SMNVEV (reference sequence).

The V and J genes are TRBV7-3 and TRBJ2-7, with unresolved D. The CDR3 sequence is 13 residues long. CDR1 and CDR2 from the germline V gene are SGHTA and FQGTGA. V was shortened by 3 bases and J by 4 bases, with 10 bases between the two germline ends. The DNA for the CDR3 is TGTGCCAGCAGCTTGTCTGAACAGTACGAGCAGTACTTC. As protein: CASSLSEQYEQYF. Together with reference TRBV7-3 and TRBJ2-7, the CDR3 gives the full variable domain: GAGVSQTPSNKVTEKGKYVELRCDPISGHTALYWYRQSLGQGPEFLIYFQGTGAADDSGLPNDRFFAVRPEGSVSTLKIQRTERGDSAVYLCASSLSEQYEQYFGPGTRLTVT.

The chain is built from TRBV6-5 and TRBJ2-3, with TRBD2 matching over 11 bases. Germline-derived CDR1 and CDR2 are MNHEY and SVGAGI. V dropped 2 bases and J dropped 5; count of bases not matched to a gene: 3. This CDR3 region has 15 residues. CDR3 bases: TGTGCCAGCAGTTACCCTACTAGCGGGGGAGATACGCAGTATTTT. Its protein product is CASSYPTSGGDTQYF.

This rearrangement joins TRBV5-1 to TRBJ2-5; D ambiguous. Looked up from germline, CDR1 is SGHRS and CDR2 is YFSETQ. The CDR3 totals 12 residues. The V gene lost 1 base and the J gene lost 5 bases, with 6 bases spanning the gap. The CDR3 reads CASSLNRETQYF. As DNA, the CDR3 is TGCGCCAGCAGCTTGAACCGGGAGACCCAGTACTTC.

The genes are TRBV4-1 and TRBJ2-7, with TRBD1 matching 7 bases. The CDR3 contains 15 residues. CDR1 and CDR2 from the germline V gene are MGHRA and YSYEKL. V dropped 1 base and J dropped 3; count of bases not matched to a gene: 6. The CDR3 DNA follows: TGCGCCAGCAGCCAAGGACAGGGAGATTTCTACGAGCAGTACTTC. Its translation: CASSQGQGDFYEQYF.

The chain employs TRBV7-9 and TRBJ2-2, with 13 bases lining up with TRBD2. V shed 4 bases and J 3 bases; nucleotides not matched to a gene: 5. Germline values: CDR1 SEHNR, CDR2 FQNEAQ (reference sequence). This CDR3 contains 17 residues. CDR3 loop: CASSSAGLAGHTGELFF. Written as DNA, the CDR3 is TGTGCCAGCAGCTCCGCGGGACTAGCGGGACACACCGGGGAGCTGTTTTTT. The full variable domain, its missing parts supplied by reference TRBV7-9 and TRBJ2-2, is DTGVSQNPRHKITKRGQNVTFRCDPISEHNRLYWYRQTLGQGPEFLTYFQNEAQLEKSRLLSDRFSAERPKGSFSTLEIQRTEQGDSAMYLCASSSAGLAGHTGELFFGEGSRLTVL.

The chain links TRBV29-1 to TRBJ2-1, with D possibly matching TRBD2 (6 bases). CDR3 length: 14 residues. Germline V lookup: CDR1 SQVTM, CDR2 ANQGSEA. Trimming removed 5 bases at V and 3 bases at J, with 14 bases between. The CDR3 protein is CSVPHPGDYNEQFF. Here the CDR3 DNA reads TGCAGCGTTCCCCACCCGGGGGACTACAATGAGCAGTTCTTC.